A selection of T cell receptor beta chains follows, all from one sample in a study of follicular helper T cells after annual influenza vaccination. Generated by immunoSEQ multiplex PCR, the TCRdb table keeps only in-frame clones and is missing some. Altogether 6,000 to 9,500 clones are present, around four fifths being singletons, with the ten largest covering around 1.9%. The input for sequencing was CXCR5+ CD38- circulating T follicular helper cells from blood, taken 7 days after influenza vaccination. Receptors were obtained from an adult who received the influenza vaccine. Both conserved end residues are part of each CDR3. Each record gives: J gene, clone size, D gene, V gene, CDR3 protein, CDR3 DNA. A D gene is named only where the DNA matches it firmly. Some rows mark clone size as missing; the rest say once, few, many or name a class of expanded clone.

>TRBJ2-7|NA|NA|TRBV29-1
CSVGYVSEQYF
TGCAGCGTTGGATATGTCAGCGAGCAGTACTTC
>TRBJ1-2|NA|NA|TRBV23-1
CASSLTYRKAGARDYGYTF
TGCGCCAGCAGTCTTACCTACCGGAAGGCAGGTGCAAGAGACTATGGCTACACCTTC
>TRBJ1-2|NA|NA|TRBV9
CASSVTGFYGYTF
TGTGCCAGCAGTGTTACAGGTTTCTATGGCTACACCTTC
>TRBJ1-6|once|NA|TRBV5-1
CASNKGGNNSPLHF
TGCGCCAGCAATAAGGGAGGGAATAATTCACCCCTCCACTTT
>TRBJ2-7|NA|NA|TRBV2
CASSEEGGGYYEQYF
TGTGCCAGCAGTGAAGAGGGAGGGGGCTACTACGAGCAGTACTTC
>TRBJ2-3|NA|TRBD2|TRBV7-3
CASSSLLAGNTDTQYF
TGTGCCAGCAGCTCTCTACTAGCGGGGAACACAGATACGCAGTATTTT
>TRBJ2-2|NA|NA|TRBV6-1
CASTKRDYTGELFF
TGTGCCAGCACCAAAAGGGACTACACCGGGGAGCTGTTTTTT
>TRBJ1-1|NA|NA|TRBV27
CASSLSSGGQSFF
TGTGCCAGCAGTTTATCGTCCGGGGGGCAGTCTTTCTTT
>TRBJ1-6|NA|TRBD1|TRBV29-1
CSVGDRVNSPLHF
TGCAGCGTTGGGGACAGGGTCAATTCACCCCTCCACTTT
>TRBJ1-1|NA|NA|TRBV30
CACSLNIDTEAFF
TGTGCCTGTTCTTTGAATATAGACACTGAAGCTTTCTTT
>TRBJ2-1|NA|NA|TRBV9
CASSYGKNNEQFF
TGTGCCAGCAGCTACGGGAAAAACAATGAGCAGTTCTTC
>TRBJ2-5|NA|NA|TRBV9
CASSRGVETQYF
TGTGCCAGCAGCAGGGGAGTAGAGACCCAGTACTTC
>TRBJ2-6|NA|NA|TRBV7-2
CASSLGATGSGANVLTF
TGTGCCAGCAGCTTAGGTGCGACAGGCTCTGGGGCCAACGTCCTGACTTTC
>TRBJ1-1|few|NA|TRBV6-5
CASSNDRNTEAFF
TGTGCCAGCAGCAACGACAGGAACACTGAAGCTTTCTTT
>TRBJ2-5|NA|NA|TRBV27
CASGKDQETQYF
TGTGCCAGCGGAAAAGACCAAGAGACCCAGTACTTC
>TRBJ2-7|NA|NA|TRBV28
CASTRGGGDEQYF
TGTGCCAGCACCCGCGGTGGTGGCGACGAGCAGTACTTC
>TRBJ1-6|few|NA|TRBV7-6
CASSSQSYNSPLHF
TGTGCCAGCAGCTCCCAGTCCTATAATTCACCCCTCCACTTT
>TRBJ2-7|NA|NA|TRBV6-1
CASTPGHSSYEQYF
TGTGCCAGCACCCCGGGGCATAGTTCCTACGAGCAGTACTTC
>TRBJ2-5|NA|NA|TRBV15
CATSRQYQETQYF
TGTGCCACCAGCAGACAGTACCAAGAGACCCAGTACTTC
>TRBJ2-1|NA|NA|TRBV7-2
CASSLAPRGEQFF
TGTGCCAGCAGCTTAGCCCCGAGGGGTGAGCAGTTCTTC
>TRBJ2-1|NA|NA|TRBV5-5
CASSLAGVAGNNEQFF
TGTGCCAGCAGCTTGGCCGGCGTTGCAGGGAACAATGAGCAGTTCTTC
>TRBJ1-2|NA|NA|TRBV27
CASSPTGNGYTF
TGTGCCAGCAGTCCAACAGGGAATGGCTACACCTTC
>TRBJ2-5|NA|NA|TRBV23-1
CASSPKNQETQYF
TGCGCCAGCAGTCCGAAAAACCAAGAGACCCAGTACTTC
>TRBJ2-3|NA|NA|TRBV11-2
CASSVGGGRTDTQYF
TGTGCCAGCAGCGTCGGAGGGGGACGCACAGATACGCAGTATTTT
>TRBJ2-6|NA|NA|TRBV5-6
CASSHSSGANVLTF
TGTGCCAGCAGCCACAGCTCTGGGGCCAACGTCCTGACTTTC
>TRBJ2-3|NA|NA|TRBV5-1
CASSRGKSTDTQYFGPGTVRYF
NA
>TRBJ1-1|NA|TRBD1|TRBV10-3
CAIRTRDSEAFF
TGTGCCATCAGGACAAGGGACAGCGAAGCTTTCTTT
>TRBJ2-3|NA|TRBD2|TRBV30
CAFSAGGTDTQYF
TGTGCCTTCTCAGCGGGGGGAACAGATACGCAGTATTTT
>TRBJ1-1|NA|NA|TRBV11-2
CASSFAGETEAFF
TGTGCCAGCAGCTTCGCAGGGGAGACTGAAGCTTTCTTT
>TRBJ2-7|NA|TRBD1|TRBV5-4
CASSLGGFGTGVPEQYF
TGTGCCAGCAGCTTGGGAGGGTTTGGGACAGGGGTCCCCGAGCAGTACTTC
>TRBJ1-6|NA|NA|TRBV7-2
CASSFSWGGGNSPLHF
TGTGCCAGCAGCTTCAGTTGGGGGGGAGGTAATTCACCCCTCCACTTT
>TRBJ2-7|NA|TRBD2|TRBV7-3
CASSPSGGLEQYF
TGTGCCAGCAGCCCTAGCGGGGGGCTCGAGCAGTACTTC
>TRBJ2-6|NA|TRBD2|TRBV2
CASSDRGAGANVLTF
TGTGCCAGCAGTGACCGGGGGGCTGGGGCCAACGTCCTGACTTTC
>TRBJ1-6|NA|TRBD1|TRBV7-2
CASSHPGQVGSPLHF
TGTGCCAGCAGTCACCCGGGACAGGTCGGTTCACCCCTCCACTTT
>TRBJ1-2|NA|TRBD1|TRBV19
CATRQGGNYGYTF
TGTGCCACCCGACAGGGGGGTAACTATGGCTACACCTTC
>TRBJ2-3|NA|TRBD2|TRBV2
CASSDRTRNTDTQYF
TGTGCCAGCAGTGACCGGACTAGGAACACAGATACGCAGTATTTT
>TRBJ1-6|NA|NA|TRBV6-6
CASSFGDKNSPLHF
TGTGCCAGCAGTTTCGGGGACAAGAATTCACCCCTCCACTTT
>TRBJ2-1|few|NA|TRBV18
CASSRDAGFNNEQFF
TGTGCCAGCTCACGAGACGCAGGGTTCAACAATGAGCAGTTCTTC
>TRBJ1-4|once|TRBD1|TRBV6-1
CASSELGQATMEFF
TGTGCCAGCAGTGAATTGGGACAGGCCACAATGGAGTTTTTT
>TRBJ2-1|NA|TRBD2|TRBV30
CAWSAGGNNEQFF
TGTGCCTGGAGTGCGGGGGGGAACAATGAGCAGTTCTTC
>TRBJ1-3|NA|TRBD1|TRBV4-3
CASSPIGTAGSGNTIYF
TGCGCCAGCAGCCCGATCGGGACAGCCGGCTCTGGAAACACCATATATTTT
>TRBJ2-5|NA|NA|TRBV9
CASGIQETQYF
TGTGCCAGCGGTATACAAGAGACCCAGTACTTC